This is a list of T cell receptor beta chains from one sample in a study of blood T cell repertoires in COVID-19. Some clones are missing from TCRdb's copy, which holds only in-frame ones; the method was immunoSEQ multiplex PCR. This table has tens of thousands of clones, roughly 91% appearing once. Sequenced input: peripheral blood. These receptor sequences come from a middle-aged man with COVID-19, enrolled during active disease. The CDR3 runs from the conserved cysteine through the conserved F or W. A D gene is named only where the DNA matches it firmly. The size of a clone is reported for some rows only, either as once, few or many, or as a class for expanded clones.

cdr3_nt | cdr3_aa | clone_size | v_call | d_call | j_call
TGCAGCGTTGAAGAAACTAGCGGAAACCTAGGATTC | CSVEETSGNLGF | few | TRBV29-1 | TRBD2 | TRBJ2-7
TGTGCCAGCAGCGTAGCCGGAGGGACGGAAAAACTGTTTTTT | CASSVAGGTEKLFF | . | TRBV9 | . | TRBJ1-4
TGTGCCATCAGTGACAGGGTGAACACTGAAGCTTTCTTT | CAISDRVNTEAFF | once | TRBV10-3 | . | TRBJ1-1
TGTGCCAGCAGGGAACTAGCGAATGAGCAGTTCTTC | CASRELANEQFF | . | TRBV2 | TRBD2 | TRBJ2-1
TGTGCCAGTAGTATGAGGACTCCTAATCAGCCCCAGCATTTT | CASSMRTPNQPQHF | . | TRBV19 | . | TRBJ1-5
TGCGCCAGCAGCCTATACCAAGAGACCCAGTACTTC | CASSLYQETQYF | . | TRBV5-1 | . | TRBJ2-5
TGCGCCAGCAGCTTGGAGGGCGGGAGCCACAATGAGCAGTTCTTC | CASSLEGGSHNEQFF | . | TRBV5-1 | TRBD2 | TRBJ2-1
TGCGCCAGCACCCCGACTCGGAGGAGTACTGAAGCTTTCTTT | CASTPTRRSTEAFF | . | TRBV4-1 | . | TRBJ1-1
TGTGCCAGCAGCCAAGGGGGGACAGTCAACTATGGCTACACCTTC | CASSQGGTVNYGYTF | . | TRBV4-2 | TRBD1 | TRBJ1-2
TGCAGTGCTAGTCAGCGGAGGGCTTTCTTT | CSASQRRAFF | . | TRBV20-1 | . | TRBJ1-1
TGCGCCAGCAGTCACCCGGACAGGGGGCTTGGAACCCAGTACTTC | CASSHPDRGLGTQYF | . | TRBV23-1 | TRBD1 | TRBJ2-5
TGTGCCAGTGGTGTGGGACTAGCGGGAGTAAAGCAGTTCTTC | CASGVGLAGVKQFF | . | TRBV19 | TRBD2 | TRBJ2-1
TGTGCCAGCAGAGGCGACAGGGGAAGGTCCTACGAGCAGTACTTC | CASRGDRGRSYEQYF | once | TRBV6-6 | TRBD1 | TRBJ2-7
TGCGCCAGCAGCCCCCGACAGGGGGCGGCGAACACTGAAGCTTTCTTT | CASSPRQGAANTEAFF | . | TRBV5-1 | TRBD1 | TRBJ1-1
TGTGCCAGCAGCCTGGGACTACCTTACGAGCAGTACTTC | CASSLGLPYEQYF | . | TRBV3-1/TRBV3-2 | TRBD2 | TRBJ2-7
TGTGCCAGCAGCCAATTGGAGGGGCTATATACCGGGGAGCTGTTTTTT | CASSQLEGLYTGELFF | . | TRBV16 | . | TRBJ2-2
TGTGCCAGCAGCTTAGAATACAGTTCACCCCTCCACTTT | CASSLEYSSPLHF | . | TRBV11-2 | . | TRBJ1-6
TGCGCCAGCAGCGGTACAGGGGGCTTCCTCACAGATACGCAGTATTTT | CASSGTGGFLTDTQYF | . | TRBV5-1 | TRBD1 | TRBJ2-3
TGCGCCAGCAGCCAGACAGGGCTCTCCTACGAGCAGTACTTC | CASSQTGLSYEQYF | . | TRBV4-1 | TRBD1 | TRBJ2-7
TGTGCCAGCAGCAACACCGGGACAAGCAATCAGCCCCAGCATTTT | CASSNTGTSNQPQHF | . | TRBV6-2/TRBV6-3 | . | TRBJ1-5
TGTGTCAGAAGCTTAGCGAGCGGGAGCAACGGGGAGCTGTTTTTT | CVRSLASGSNGELFF | . | TRBV7-5 | . | TRBJ2-2
TGTGCCTGGAGTGCGGGGGGCGCAGACACTGAAGCTTTCTTT | CAWSAGGADTEAFF | . | TRBV30 | . | TRBJ1-1